This TCR beta chain is drawn from a study of blood T cell repertoires in COVID-19. Study overall: Spain, Italy and the United States supplied samples that represented acute and convalescent COVID-19. From T cells, B-cell-depleted T cells, or PBMCs came the material, which was cDNA or gDNA.

How the authors handled the data: From reference gene primer amplification, estimates of nucleated cell counts were derived. TCRdb keeps only in-frame clones here, not all; method: immunoSEQ multiplex PCR. V, J and clone size were drawn from that table, and D and trimming were deduced from the DNA. The data show some 80,000 clones, 86% seen once. The count of this clone is one. The CDR3 spans 13 residues. Germline V gene sequence: CDR1 SQVTM, CDR2 ANQGSEA. V was shortened by 4 bases and J by 5 bases, with 13 bases between the two germline ends. The TCR was taken from an elderly woman in a cohort sampled during active or convalescent COVID-19. Sequencing was carried out using peripheral blood. The V call is TRBV29-1, the J call TRBJ2-3; D is unclear. CDR3 amino acids: CSVGLPSGDTQYF. Here the CDR3 DNA reads TGCAGCGTTGGGCTGCCTAGTGGAGATACGCAGTATTTT.